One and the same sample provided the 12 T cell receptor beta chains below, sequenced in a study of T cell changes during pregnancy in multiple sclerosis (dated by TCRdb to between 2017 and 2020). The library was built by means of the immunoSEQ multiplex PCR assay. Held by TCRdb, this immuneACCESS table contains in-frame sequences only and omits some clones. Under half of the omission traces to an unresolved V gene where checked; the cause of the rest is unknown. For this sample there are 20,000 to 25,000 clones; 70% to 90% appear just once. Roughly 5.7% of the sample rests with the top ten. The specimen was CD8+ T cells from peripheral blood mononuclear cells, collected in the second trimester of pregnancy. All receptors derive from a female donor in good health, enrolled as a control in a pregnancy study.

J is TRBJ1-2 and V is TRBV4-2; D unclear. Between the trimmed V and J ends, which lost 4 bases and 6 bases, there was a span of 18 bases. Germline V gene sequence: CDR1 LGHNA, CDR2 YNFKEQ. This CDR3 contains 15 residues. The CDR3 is CASSPPSPGKDGYTF. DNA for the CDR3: TGTGCCAGCAGCCCGCCCAGCCCGGGTAAGGATGGCTACACCTTC.

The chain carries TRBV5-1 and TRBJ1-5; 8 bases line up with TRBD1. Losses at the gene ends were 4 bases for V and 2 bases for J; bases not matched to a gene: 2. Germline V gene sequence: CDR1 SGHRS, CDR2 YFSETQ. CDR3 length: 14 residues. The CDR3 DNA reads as TGCGCCAGCAGCGACAGGGGAGGCAATCAGCCCCAGCATTTT. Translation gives CASSDRGGNQPQHF.

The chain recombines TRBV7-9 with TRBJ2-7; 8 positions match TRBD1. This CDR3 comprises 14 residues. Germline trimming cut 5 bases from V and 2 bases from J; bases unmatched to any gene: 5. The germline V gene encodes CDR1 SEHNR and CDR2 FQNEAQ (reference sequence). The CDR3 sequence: CASSPGTGTYEQYF. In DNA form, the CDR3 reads TGTGCCAGCAGCCCCGGGACAGGCACCTACGAGCAGTACTTC.

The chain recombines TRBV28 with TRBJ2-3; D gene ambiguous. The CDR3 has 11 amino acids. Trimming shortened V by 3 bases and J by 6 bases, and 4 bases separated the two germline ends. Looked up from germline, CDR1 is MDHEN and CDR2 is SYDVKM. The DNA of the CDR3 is TGTGCCAGCAGTTTGAGTGATACGCAGTATTTT. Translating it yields CASSLSDTQYF.

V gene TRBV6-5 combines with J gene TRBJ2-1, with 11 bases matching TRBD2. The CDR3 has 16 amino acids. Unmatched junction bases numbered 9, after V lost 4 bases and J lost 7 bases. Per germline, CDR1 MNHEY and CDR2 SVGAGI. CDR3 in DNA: TGTGCCAGCAGTTTCGCGACTAGCGGGGTCCTAAATGAGCAGTTCTTC. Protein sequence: CASSFATSGVLNEQFF.

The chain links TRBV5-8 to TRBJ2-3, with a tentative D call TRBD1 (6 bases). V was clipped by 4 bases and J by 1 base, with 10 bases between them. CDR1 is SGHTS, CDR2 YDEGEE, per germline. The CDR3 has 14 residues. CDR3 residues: CASSLRTGTDTQYF. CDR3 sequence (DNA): TGTGCCAGCAGCCTGAGGACAGGCACAGATACGCAGTATTTT.

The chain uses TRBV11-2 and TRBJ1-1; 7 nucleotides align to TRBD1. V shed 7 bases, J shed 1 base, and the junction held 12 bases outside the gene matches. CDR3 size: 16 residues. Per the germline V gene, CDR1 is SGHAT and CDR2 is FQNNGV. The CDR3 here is CASNPTEGAWNTEAFF. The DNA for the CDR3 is TGTGCCAGCAACCCTACAGAGGGGGCGTGGAACACTGAAGCTTTCTTT.

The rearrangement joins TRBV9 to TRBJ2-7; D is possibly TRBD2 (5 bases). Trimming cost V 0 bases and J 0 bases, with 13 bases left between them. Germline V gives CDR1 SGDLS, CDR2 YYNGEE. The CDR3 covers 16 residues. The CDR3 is CASSVGGSASSYEQYF. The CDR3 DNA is TGTGCCAGCAGCGTAGGTGGTAGCGCGAGCTCCTACGAGCAGTACTTC.

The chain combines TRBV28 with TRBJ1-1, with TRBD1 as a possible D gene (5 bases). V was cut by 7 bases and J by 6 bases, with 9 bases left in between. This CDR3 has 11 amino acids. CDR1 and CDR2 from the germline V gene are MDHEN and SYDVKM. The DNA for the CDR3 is TGTGCCAGCACCGGGACTTCTGAAGCTTTCTTT. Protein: CASTGTSEAFF.

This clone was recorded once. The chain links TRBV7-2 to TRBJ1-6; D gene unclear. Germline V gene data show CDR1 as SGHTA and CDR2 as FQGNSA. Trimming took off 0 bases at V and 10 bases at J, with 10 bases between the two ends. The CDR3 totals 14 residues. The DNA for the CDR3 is TGTGCCAGCAGCTTAGCGGGAGGAGACTCACCCCTCCACTTT. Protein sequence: CASSLAGGDSPLHF.

Here the CDR3 reads CASSAGQGNNEQFF. In DNA, the CDR3 is TGTGCCAGCAGTGCGGGACAGGGAAACAATGAGCAGTTCTTC. This chain joins TRBV2 and TRBJ2-1, with TRBD1 identical over 9 bases. There are 14 residues in the CDR3. V lost 4 bases, J lost 5 bases, and 3 bases stayed unmatched. Germline CDR1 SNHLY, CDR2 FYNNEI.

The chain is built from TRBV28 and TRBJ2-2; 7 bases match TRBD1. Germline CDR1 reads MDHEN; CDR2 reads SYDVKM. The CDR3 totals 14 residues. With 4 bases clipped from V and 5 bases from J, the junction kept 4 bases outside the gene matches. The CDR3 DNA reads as TGTGCCAGCAGTTCCCCGACAGGGACCGGGGAGCTGTTTTTT. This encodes CASSSPTGTGELFF. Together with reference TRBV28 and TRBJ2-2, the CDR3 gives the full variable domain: DVKVTQSSRYLVKRTGEKVFLECVQDMDHENMFWYRQDPGLGLRLIYFSYDVKMKEKGDIPEGYSVSREKKERFSLILESASTNQTSMYLCASSSPTGTGELFFGEGSRLTVL.